This T cell receptor beta chain was profiled in a study of post-analysis software for immune sequencing data (dated by TCRdb to about 2015). Looking at the study overall: Relapsing-remitting, secondary progressive and progressive-relapsing multiple sclerosis were recorded as disease courses, and subtype annotation was lacking for some patients. Patient repertoires were compared against about a dozen previously published healthy control repertoires from donors aged about 6 to 26 years. A subset of samples was prepared in parallel using single-end sample barcoding, then pooled and co-amplified after Illumina adapter ligation. The research as a whole found: The multiple sclerosis patient group was slightly younger than the control group. Significantly higher frequencies in patients than in controls were found for five or six TRBV segments, including TRBV5-6, TRBV5-1 and TRBV20-1. Strong co-clustering of samples prepared in the same batch was shown by direct clustering with F measure, prompting a batch-effect correction. Compared with controls, multiple sclerosis patients had significantly lower normalized Chao1 diversity, a finding suggesting substantial peripheral T-cell clonal expansion.

Libraries were built with PCR. Data came from an Illumina HiSeq 2500. Unique molecular identifiers were incorporated into TCR beta cDNA libraries to reduce PCR and sequencing biases. Roughly 0.5 million cDNA molecules were obtained per 1 to 10 million input T cells, so each molecule approximated one T cell. The patient libraries were prepared and sequenced with the same protocol used for the earlier healthy control dataset. Samples belonging to the same batch were prepared together, multiplexed and sequenced on a shared HiSeq lane. The authors processed their data as follows. MIGEC handled the raw barcoded reads, throwing out single-read molecular identifier groups before consensus assembly and CDR3 extraction. VDJtools was used for post-analysis of the clonotype tables, with diversity normalized by down-sampling every dataset to the smallest sample size. To correct batch-related cross-sample contamination, repertoire overlap clustering matched CDR3 amino acid sequences but not nucleotide sequences. In-frame beta chains were kept once TCRdb had trimmed the public reads at Q25 with fastp and called clones with MiXCR. Rows with a matching CDR3 protein are joined into one entry that keeps the most common DNA and genes. TCRdb's processing, not the authors', yielded these V and J calls. Here the sample has 450,000 to 650,000 distinct CDR3 sequences; 44% occur a single time. The top ten constitute around 1.7% of the sample.

TCR beta repertoires were profiled from peripheral blood of 10 to 15 young patients with multiple sclerosis to demonstrate the VDJtools post-analysis software. The multiple sclerosis patients were children and adolescents between roughly 6 and 15 years of age. Trimming leaves V shorter by 10 bases and J shorter by 8 bases, with the junction holding 9 bases beyond the gene matches. CDR3 length: 13 amino acids, cysteine to phenylalanine. Only the CDR3 region is kept as DNA, spanning 39 bases read in frame from base 1. The germline V gene supplies CDR1 ENHRY and CDR2 SYGVKD. As for this clonotype: Its antigen remains unidentified. No base quality information exists; no much larger clone differs at one position.

The sample comprised blood. This receptor chain uses TRBV10-3 and TRBJ2-1; TRBD2 aligns with 9 central bases. The TCR sequence derives from a girl between 10 and 17 years old with multiple sclerosis. The nucleotide sequence reads as follows: TGTGCCACCGGGGGTAGCGGGAGCTATGAGCAGTTCTTC. Its translation reads: CATGGSGSYEQFF.